The entry below describes one T cell receptor beta chain. Its antigen remains unknown. Germline loops: CDR1 LGHNA, CDR2 YNFKEQ. The V and J ends lost 1 base and 8 bases respectively, with 2 bases between them. The CDR3 is 11 amino acids. Only in-frame clones appear in the TCRdb table, and some are missing; sequencing was by immunoSEQ multiplex PCR. The data contain roughly 32,000 clones, around 96% of them seen just once; the ten biggest clones take up about 0.16%. This entry comes from a study of monozygotic twins with cystic fibrosis. The wider study: With roughly 16 PCR cycles, barcoded libraries came from about 3 micrograms of fragmented DNA.

Study results and limitations: No link emerged between shared CDR3 counts and age, concordance or severity.

The TCR comes from a girl aged 2 to 10 with cystic fibrosis. The chain is built from TRBV4-2 and TRBJ1-4, with no clear D. Sequenced: blood. This CDR3 reads CASSQGEKLFF. The CDR3 DNA follows: TGTGCCAGCAGCCAAGGAGAAAAACTGTTTTTT.